This T cell receptor beta chain emerged from a study of early T cells in non-severe SARS-CoV-2 infection. The overall study: Unsorted whole-blood RNA was sequenced in bulk, leaving chains unpaired.

The sample holds many counts of this clonotype. Its antigen is currently unknown. Individual cDNA molecules each received unique molecular identifiers attached to them. TCRdb itself ran the 5' RACE reads through MiXCR, one entry per CDR3 protein. The sample has 70,000 to 95,000 distinct CDR3 sequences, about 10% seen once. Broader study findings: Anti-spike CD8 responses were favored by VDJdb matching, which missed private and CD4 specificities.

Germline CDR1 and CDR2: SGHRS and YFSETQ. The CDR3 totals 15 residues. V lost 4 bases to trimming and J lost 2 bases, with 16 bases between them. This sequence was found in an adult who was a healthcare worker with PCR-confirmed SARS-CoV-2 infection or an uninfected control (not recorded which). The specimen sequenced was whole blood. This chain links TRBV5-1 with TRBJ2-7; the D call may be TRBD1 or TRBD2 (5 bases each). Here the CDR3 reads CASSHPMRGTYEQYF. For the CDR3, the DNA is TGCGCCAGCAGCCACCCGATGAGGGGAACCTACGAGCAGTACTTC.